These 12 T cell receptor beta chains were sequenced from one sample in a study of patients and donors after allogeneic stem cell transplantation. One entry per CDR3 protein, called by TCRdb with MiXCR from the RT-PCR reads. The data contain some 230,000 distinct CDR3 sequences, about 14% of them seen just once; the ten biggest clones take up 9.5% to 13%. The sequencing sample was made of blood, either unsorted or a sorted T cell fraction (not recorded which). Receptor source: a human donor who was either an allogeneic HSCT recipient or a stem cell or donor lymphocyte infusion donor (not recorded which). It is not recorded whose cells these are; they may come from a transplant donor.

This clonotype was seen ten or more times. The chain links TRBV29-1 to TRBJ1-4, with TRBD1 identical over 12 bases. Germline CDR1 reads SQVTM; CDR2 reads ANQGSEA. CDR3 length equals 13 residues. After removal of 7 bases from V and 6 bases from J, the junction contained 3 bases not matched to a gene. For the CDR3, the DNA is TGCAGCGGGGGACAGGGGGCCTATGAAAAACTGTTTTTT. This gives the protein CSGGQGAYEKLFF.

The J gene is TRBJ2-1, the V gene TRBV7-9; 7 nucleotides line up with TRBD1. The CDR3 extends over 15 amino acids. Looked up from germline, CDR1 is SEHNR and CDR2 is FQNEAQ (reference sequence). The ends lost 5 bases at V and 5 bases at J; junction bases unmatched: 9. In DNA form, the CDR3 reads TGTGCCAGCAGCCCAGGGACAGCTCCCAACAATGAGCAGTTCTTC. It codes for CASSPGTAPNNEQFF.

This clonotype turned up a few times. The rearrangement joins TRBV3-1 to TRBJ2-5, with TRBD2 matching 9 bases. J lost 7 bases, V lost 4 bases, and 7 bases had no gene match. The CDR3 runs 14 residues. CDR1 and CDR2 from the germline V gene are LGHDT and YNNKEL (reference sequence). Here the CDR3 reads CASSPRGGRGTQYF. The CDR3 nucleotides are TGTGCCAGCAGCCCGCGGGGGGGCAGGGGGACCCAGTACTTC.

The V call is TRBV27, the J call TRBJ2-3; 9 bases fit TRBD2. V shed 4 bases and J 5 bases; nucleotides not matched to a gene: 7. The CDR3 covers 15 residues. Germline CDR1 and CDR2: MNHEY and SMNVEV (reference sequence). The CDR3 spells CASSSRLAERDTQYF. CDR3 sequence (DNA): TGTGCCAGCAGTTCCCGACTAGCGGAGCGAGATACGCAGTATTTT.

This clonotype was found a few times. This chain links TRBV20-1 with TRBJ2-5, with TRBD2 identical over 10 bases. The V and J ends lost 6 bases and 4 bases, in that order; junction bases with no gene match: 14. There are 16 residues in the CDR3. Germline assignment: CDR1 DFQATT and CDR2 SNEGSKA (reference sequence). The CDR3 sequence: CSARGEAGGLVETQYF. The CDR3 DNA follows: TGCAGTGCGAGGGGGGAAGCGGGGGGGCTCGTAGAGACCCAGTACTTC.

This clonotype appeared many times. The rearrangement joins TRBV5-1 to TRBJ1-1, with TRBD1 matching over 7 bases. Trimming cost V 2 bases and J 2 bases; bases outside gene matches: 6. This CDR3 comprises 15 residues. Germline V gene lookup returns CDR1 SGHRS and CDR2 YFSETQ. CDR3 sequence: CASSLGGTDNTEAFF. The CDR3 DNA sequence: TGCGCCAGCAGCTTAGGTGGGACAGACAACACTGAAGCTTTCTTT.

CDR3 protein: CSARMPPTYTEAFF. In DNA, the CDR3 is TGCAGTGCTAGGATGCCGCCTACTTACACTGAAGCTTTCTTT. The chain joins TRBV20-1 to TRBJ1-1; unclear D gene. The V end lost 3 bases, the J end lost 3 bases, and 14 bases lay between the germline ends. Germline lookup yields CDR1 DFQATT and CDR2 SNEGSKA (reference sequence). The CDR3 is 14 amino acids.

A few counts support this clonotype. The rearrangement joins TRBV30 to TRBJ2-7, with 10 bases that match TRBD1. This CDR3 has 15 amino acids. Per the germline V gene, CDR1 is GTSNPN and CDR2 is SVGIG (reference sequence). The J segment lost 2 bases and the V segment lost 3 bases, leaving 7 bases of the junction unmatched. The CDR3 DNA reads as TGTGCCTGGAGGCCCGGGACAGGGGTGACCTACGAGCAGTACTTC. Amino acid sequence: CAWRPGTGVTYEQYF.

This clonotype was observed at least ten times. V is TRBV5-1 and J is TRBJ2-7; 15 positions agree with TRBD2. The V segment lost 0 bases and the J segment 7 bases; nucleotides outside the gene matches: 2. Germline lookup yields CDR1 SGHRS and CDR2 YFSETQ. The CDR3 covers 15 residues. Written as DNA, the CDR3 is TGCGCCAGCAGCTTGGAAGGGACTAGCGGGAGGGAGCAGTACTTC. Translation gives CASSLEGTSGREQYF.

J is TRBJ1-5 and V is TRBV6-5, with 9 bases identical to TRBD1. The ends lost 2 bases at V and 7 bases at J; junction bases unmatched: 6. The CDR3 totals 15 residues. The V gene's germline CDR1 is MNHEY and CDR2 SVGAGI. The CDR3 here is CASSYGRTGGQPQHF. In DNA form, the CDR3 reads TGTGCCAGCAGTTACGGTCGAACAGGGGGCCAGCCCCAGCATTTT.

This clonotype was seen ten or more times. This rearrangement joins TRBV5-8 to TRBJ2-1, with D perhaps matching TRBD2 (5 bases). V was pared by 7 bases and J by 0 bases, with 8 bases between. Germline V gives CDR1 SGHTS, CDR2 YDEGEE. This CDR3 has 13 residues. The CDR3 protein is CASVGSSYNEQFF. CDR3 nucleotide sequence: TGTGCCAGCGTGGGGAGCTCCTACAATGAGCAGTTCTTC. Combining the CDR3 with reference TRBV5-8 and TRBJ2-1 gives the whole variable domain EAGVTQSPTHLIKTRGQQATLRCSPISGHTSVYWYQQALGLGLQFLLWYDEGEERNRGNFPPRFSGRQFPNYSSELNVNALELEDSALYLCASVGSSYNEQFFGPGTRLTVL.

For this clonotype: Just one base apart from a much larger clone, this may be a read error. The V call is TRBV12-3 or TRBV12-4, the J call TRBJ1-2; TRBD1 agrees at 7 bases. This CDR3 region has 15 residues. CDR3 in amino acids: CASSSPGQTNYGYAF. In nucleotides, the CDR3 is TGTGCCAGCAGTTCCCCGGGACAGACTAACTATGGCTACGCCTTC.